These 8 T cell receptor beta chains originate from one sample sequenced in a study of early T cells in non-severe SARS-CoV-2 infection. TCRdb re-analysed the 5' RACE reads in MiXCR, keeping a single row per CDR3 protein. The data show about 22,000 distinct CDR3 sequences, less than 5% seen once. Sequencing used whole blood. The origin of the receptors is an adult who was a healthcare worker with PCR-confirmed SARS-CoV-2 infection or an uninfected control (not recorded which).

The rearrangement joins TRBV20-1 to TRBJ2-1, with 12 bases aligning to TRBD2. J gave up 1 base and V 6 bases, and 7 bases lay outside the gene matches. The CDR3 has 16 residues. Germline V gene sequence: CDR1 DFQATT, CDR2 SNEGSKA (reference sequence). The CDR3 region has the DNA TGCAGTGCCGGCACTAGCGGGAGGCGGTCCTACAATGAGCAGTTCTTC. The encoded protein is CSAGTSGRRSYNEQFF.

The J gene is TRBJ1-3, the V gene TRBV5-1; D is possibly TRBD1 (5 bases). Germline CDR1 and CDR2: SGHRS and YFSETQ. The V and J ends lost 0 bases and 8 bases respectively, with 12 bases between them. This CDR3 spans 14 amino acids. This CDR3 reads CASSLVGVTDTIYF. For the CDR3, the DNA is TGCGCCAGCAGCTTGGTAGGGGTTACGGACACCATATATTTT. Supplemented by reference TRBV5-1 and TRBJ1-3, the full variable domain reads KAGVTQTPRYLIKTRGQQVTLSCSPISGHRSVSWYQQTPGQGLQFLFEYFSETQRNKGNFPGRFSGRQFSNSRSEMNVSTLELGDSALYLCASSLVGVTDTIYFGEGSWLTVV.

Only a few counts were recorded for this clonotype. In DNA form, the CDR3 reads TGTGCCAGCAGTGCCCTCGCTGGACTAAAGGATACGCAGTATTTT. This translates into CASSALAGLKDTQYF. The chain has TRBV2 and TRBJ2-3; D possibly corresponds to TRBD2 (6 bases). In germline, CDR1 is SNHLY, CDR2 FYNNEI. V was clipped by 4 bases and J by 6 bases, with 17 bases between them. The CDR3 consists of 15 residues.

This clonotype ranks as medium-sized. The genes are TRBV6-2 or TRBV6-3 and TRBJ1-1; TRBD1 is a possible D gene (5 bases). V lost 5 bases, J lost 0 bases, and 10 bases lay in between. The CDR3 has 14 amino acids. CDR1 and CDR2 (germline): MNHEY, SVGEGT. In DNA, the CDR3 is TGTGCCAGCAGTAAGACAGAACTGAACACTGAAGCTTTCTTT. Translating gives CASSKTELNTEAFF.

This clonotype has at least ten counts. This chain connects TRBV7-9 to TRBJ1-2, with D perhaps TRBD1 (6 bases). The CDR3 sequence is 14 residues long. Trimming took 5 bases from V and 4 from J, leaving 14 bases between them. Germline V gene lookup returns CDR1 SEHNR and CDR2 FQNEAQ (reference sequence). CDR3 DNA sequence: TGTGCCAGCAGCCTCGTGGACAGCTTCTATGGCTACACCTTC. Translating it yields CASSLVDSFYGYTF.

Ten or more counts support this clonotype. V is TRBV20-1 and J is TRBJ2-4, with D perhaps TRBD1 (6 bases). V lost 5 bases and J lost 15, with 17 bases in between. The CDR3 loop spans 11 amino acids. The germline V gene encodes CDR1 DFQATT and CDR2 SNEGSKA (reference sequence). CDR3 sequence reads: CSAGIGGLAYF. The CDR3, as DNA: TGCAGTGCTGGGATTGGGGGCCTGGCGTACTTC.

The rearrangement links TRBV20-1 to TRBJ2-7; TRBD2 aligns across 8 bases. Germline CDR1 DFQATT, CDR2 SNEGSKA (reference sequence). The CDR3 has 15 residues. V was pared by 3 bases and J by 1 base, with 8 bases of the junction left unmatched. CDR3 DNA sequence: TGCAGTGCTAGGAGGGGAACGGGAGGGTCCTACGAGCAGTACTTC. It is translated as CSARRGTGGSYEQYF.

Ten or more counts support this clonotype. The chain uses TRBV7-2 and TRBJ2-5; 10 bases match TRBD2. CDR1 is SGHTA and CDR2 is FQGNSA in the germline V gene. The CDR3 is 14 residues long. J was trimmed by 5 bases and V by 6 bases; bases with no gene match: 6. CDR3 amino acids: CASRPSGSWETQYF. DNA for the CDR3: TGTGCCAGCAGACCTAGCGGGAGTTGGGAGACCCAGTACTTC.